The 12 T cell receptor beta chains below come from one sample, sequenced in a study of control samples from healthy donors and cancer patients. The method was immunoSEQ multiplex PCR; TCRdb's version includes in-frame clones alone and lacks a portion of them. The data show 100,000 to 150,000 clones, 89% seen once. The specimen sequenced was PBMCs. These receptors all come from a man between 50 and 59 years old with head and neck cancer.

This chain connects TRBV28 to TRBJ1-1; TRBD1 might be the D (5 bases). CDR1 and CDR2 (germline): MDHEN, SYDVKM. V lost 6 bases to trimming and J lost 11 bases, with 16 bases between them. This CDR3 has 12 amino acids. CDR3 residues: CASRYPRQPAFF. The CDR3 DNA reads TGTGCCAGCAGATACCCCAGACAGCCGGCTTTCTTT.

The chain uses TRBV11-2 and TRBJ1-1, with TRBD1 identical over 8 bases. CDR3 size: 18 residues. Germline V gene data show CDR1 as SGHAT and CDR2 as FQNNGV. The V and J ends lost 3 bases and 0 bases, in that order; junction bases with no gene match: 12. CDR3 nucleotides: TGTGCCAGCAGCTTGTTGGACAGGGATGTGATGATGAACACTGAAGCTTTCTTT. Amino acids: CASSLLDRDVMMNTEAFF.

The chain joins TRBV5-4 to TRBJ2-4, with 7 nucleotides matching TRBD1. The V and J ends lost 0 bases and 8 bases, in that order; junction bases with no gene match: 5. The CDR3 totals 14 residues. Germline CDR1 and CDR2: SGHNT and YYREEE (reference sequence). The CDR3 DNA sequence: TGTGCCAGCAGCTTGGACAGGGGAAAGGACATTCAGTACTTC. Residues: CASSLDRGKDIQYF.

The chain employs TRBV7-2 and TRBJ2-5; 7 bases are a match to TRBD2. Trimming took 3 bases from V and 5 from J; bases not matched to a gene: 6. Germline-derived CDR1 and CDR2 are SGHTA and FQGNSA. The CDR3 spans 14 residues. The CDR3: CASSFGLAAETQYF. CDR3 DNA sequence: TGTGCCAGCAGCTTCGGCCTAGCGGCGGAGACCCAGTACTTC.

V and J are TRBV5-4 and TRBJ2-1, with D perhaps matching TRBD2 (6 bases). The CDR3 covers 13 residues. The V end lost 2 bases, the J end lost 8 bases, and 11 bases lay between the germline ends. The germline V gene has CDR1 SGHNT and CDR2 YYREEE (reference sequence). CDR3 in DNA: TGTGCCAGCAGCTTCGGGGGAGGAGATGAGCAGTTCTTC. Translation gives CASSFGGGDEQFF. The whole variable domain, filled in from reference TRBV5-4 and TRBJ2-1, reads ETGVTQSPTHLIKTRGQQVTLRCSSQSGHNTVSWYQQALGQGPQFIFQYYREEENGRGNFPPRFSGLQFPNYSSELNVNALELDDSALYLCASSFGGGDEQFFGPGTRLTVL.

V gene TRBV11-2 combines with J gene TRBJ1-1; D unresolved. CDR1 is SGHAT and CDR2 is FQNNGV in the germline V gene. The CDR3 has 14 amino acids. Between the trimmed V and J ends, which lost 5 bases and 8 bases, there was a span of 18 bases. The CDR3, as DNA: TGTGCCAGCAGCCCCATGCCGGGGTCGTCCGAAGCTTTCTTT. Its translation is CASSPMPGSSEAFF.

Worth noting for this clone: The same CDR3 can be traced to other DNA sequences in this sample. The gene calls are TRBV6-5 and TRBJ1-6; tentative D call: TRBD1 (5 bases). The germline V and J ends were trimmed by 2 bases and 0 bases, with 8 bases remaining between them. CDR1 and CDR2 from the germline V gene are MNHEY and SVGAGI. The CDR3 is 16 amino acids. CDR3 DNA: TGTGCCAGCAGTTACGGGGGGAGCTCCTATAATTCACCCCTCCACTTT. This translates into CASSYGGSSYNSPLHF.

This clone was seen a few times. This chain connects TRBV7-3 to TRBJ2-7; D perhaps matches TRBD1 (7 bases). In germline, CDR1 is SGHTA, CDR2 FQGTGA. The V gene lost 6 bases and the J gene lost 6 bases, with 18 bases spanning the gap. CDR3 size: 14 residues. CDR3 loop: CASRPGGTDGEQYF. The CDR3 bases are TGTGCCAGCAGACCAGGGGGGACTGATGGCGAGCAGTACTTC.

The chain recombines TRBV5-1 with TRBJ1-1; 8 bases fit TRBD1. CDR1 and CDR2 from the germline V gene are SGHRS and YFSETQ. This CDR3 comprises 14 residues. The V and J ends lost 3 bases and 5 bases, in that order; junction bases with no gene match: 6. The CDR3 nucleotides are TGCGCCAGCAGCTCAGGGGGCCGCGGGACTGAAGCTTTCTTT. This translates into CASSSGGRGTEAFF.

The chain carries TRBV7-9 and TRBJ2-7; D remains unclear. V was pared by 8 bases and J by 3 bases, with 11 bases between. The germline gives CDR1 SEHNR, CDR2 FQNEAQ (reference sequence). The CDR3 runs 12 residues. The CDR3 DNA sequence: TGTGCCAGCGAAGGGATTGGCTACGAGCAGTACTTC. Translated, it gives CASEGIGYEQYF.

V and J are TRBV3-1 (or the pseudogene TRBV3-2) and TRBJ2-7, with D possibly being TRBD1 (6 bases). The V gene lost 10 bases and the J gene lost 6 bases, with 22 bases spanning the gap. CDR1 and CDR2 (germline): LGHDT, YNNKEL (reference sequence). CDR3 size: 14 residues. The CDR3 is CATSLGQWVPEQYF. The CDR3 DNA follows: TGTGCCACCTCTTTGGGACAATGGGTTCCCGAGCAGTACTTC.

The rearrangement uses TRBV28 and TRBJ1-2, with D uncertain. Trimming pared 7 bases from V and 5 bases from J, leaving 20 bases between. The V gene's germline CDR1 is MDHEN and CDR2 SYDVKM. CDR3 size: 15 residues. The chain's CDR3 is CASTIPTVYGYGYTF. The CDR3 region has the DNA TGTGCCAGCACCATCCCAACGGTCTATGGATATGGCTACACCTTC.